The text below deals with one T cell receptor beta chain. This sample stems from a study of blood T cell repertoires in COVID-19. The overall study: Samples taken during acute and convalescent COVID-19 were collected in the United States, Italy and Spain. Nucleic acid was either cDNA or gDNA, and it came from T cells, B-cell-depleted T cells, or PBMCs.

Germline V gene sequence: CDR1 SGHAT, CDR2 FQNNGV. With 5 bases clipped from V and 6 bases from J, the junction kept 9 bases outside the gene matches. The CDR3 spans 16 residues. Using immunoSEQ multiplex PCR, the repertoire was profiled, and TCRdb retains in-frame clones only, with some absent. The sample consists of 95,000 to 100,000 clones, approximately 80% of them appearing once. The clonotype comes from a human donor in a cohort sampled during active COVID-19. The specimen sequenced was peripheral blood. The chain uses TRBV11-2 and TRBJ2-2, with 10 bases identical to TRBD2. The CDR3 here is CASSPLRSGGAGELFF. The DNA of the CDR3 is TGTGCCAGCAGCCCCCTCCGGAGCGGGGGGGCCGGGGAGCTGTTTTTT.